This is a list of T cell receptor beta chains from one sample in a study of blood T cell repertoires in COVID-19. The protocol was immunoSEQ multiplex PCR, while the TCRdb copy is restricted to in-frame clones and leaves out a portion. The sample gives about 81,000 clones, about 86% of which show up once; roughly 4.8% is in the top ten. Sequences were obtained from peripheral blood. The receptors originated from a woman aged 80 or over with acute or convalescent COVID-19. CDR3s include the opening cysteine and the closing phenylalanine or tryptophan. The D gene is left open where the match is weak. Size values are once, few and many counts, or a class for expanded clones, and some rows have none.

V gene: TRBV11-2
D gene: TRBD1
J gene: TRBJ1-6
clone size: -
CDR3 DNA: TGTGCCAGCAGCTTATTACAGGGGAATTCACCCCTCCACTTT
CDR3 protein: CASSLLQGNSPLHF

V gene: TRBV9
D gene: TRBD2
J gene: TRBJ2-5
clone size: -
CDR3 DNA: TGTGCCAGCAGGCGAGGGGCGGGAGAATTAGGGGAGACCCAGTACTTC
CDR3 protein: CASRRGAGELGETQYF

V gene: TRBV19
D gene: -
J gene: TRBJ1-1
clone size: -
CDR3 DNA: TGTGCCAGTAGTACAGGGTTCACTGAAGCTTTCTTT
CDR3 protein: CASSTGFTEAFF

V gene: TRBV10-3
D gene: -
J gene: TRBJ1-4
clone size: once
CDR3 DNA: TGTGCCATCAGTGGGGGAGGAAGTGCAACTAATGAAAAACTGTTTTTT
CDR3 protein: CAISGGGSATNEKLFF

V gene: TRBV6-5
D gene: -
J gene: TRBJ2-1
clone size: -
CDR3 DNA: TGTGCCAGCAGGGGTAGCGGAACAAACAATGAGCAGTTCTTC
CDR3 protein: CASRGSGTNNEQFF

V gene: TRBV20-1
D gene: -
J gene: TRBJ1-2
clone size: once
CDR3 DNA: TGCAGTGCTAGTCCGCCAGGGTACACCTTC
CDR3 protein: CSASPPGYTF

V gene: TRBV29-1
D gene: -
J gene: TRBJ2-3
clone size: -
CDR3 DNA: TGCAGCGTTGACCCCGCGAGGGGGGGAGGTACGCAGTATTTT
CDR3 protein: CSVDPARGGGTQYF

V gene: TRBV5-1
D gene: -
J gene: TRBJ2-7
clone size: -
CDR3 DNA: TGCGCCAGCAGCTTGTACAGGGCCTACTACGAGCAGTACTTC
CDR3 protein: CASSLYRAYYEQYF

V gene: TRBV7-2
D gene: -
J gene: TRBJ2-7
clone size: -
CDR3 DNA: TGTGCCAGCAGGAGGACTGGAGAGCAGTACTTC
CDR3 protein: CASRRTGEQYF

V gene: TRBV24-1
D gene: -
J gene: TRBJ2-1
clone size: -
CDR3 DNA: TGTGCCACCAGTCGAGGGCCCTTGTACAATGAGCAGTTCTTC
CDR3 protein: CATSRGPLYNEQFF

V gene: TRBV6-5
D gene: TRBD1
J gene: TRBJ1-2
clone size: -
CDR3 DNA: TGTGCCAGCAGTCAGACCGGGACAGCCGGTGGCTACACCTTC
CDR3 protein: CASSQTGTAGGYTF

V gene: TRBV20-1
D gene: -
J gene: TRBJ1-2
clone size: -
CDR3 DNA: TGCAGTGCCAGGGGAGACTATGGCTACACCTTC
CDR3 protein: CSARGDYGYTF

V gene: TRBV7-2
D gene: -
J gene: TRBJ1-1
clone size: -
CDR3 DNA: TGTGCCAGCAGCCTGGGGGGGCAGAACACTGAAGCTTTCTTT
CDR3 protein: CASSLGGQNTEAFF

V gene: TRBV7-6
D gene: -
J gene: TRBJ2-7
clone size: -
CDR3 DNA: TGTGCCAGCAGCCTGCGGGAACGCAGGGCCAACGAGCAGTACTTC
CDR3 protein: CASSLRERRANEQYF

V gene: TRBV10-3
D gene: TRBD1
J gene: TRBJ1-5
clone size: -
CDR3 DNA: TGTGCCATCAATGGACAGGGTGATCAGCCCCAGCATTTT
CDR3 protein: CAINGQGDQPQHF

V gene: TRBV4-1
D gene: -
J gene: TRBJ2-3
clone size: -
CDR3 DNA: TGCGCCAGCAGCCAGGCCGGCACAGATACGCAGTATTTT
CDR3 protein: CASSQAGTDTQYF

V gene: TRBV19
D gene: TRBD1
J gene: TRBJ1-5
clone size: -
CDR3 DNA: TGTGCCAGTAATGACAGGGGCAATCAGCCCCAGCATTTT
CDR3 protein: CASNDRGNQPQHF